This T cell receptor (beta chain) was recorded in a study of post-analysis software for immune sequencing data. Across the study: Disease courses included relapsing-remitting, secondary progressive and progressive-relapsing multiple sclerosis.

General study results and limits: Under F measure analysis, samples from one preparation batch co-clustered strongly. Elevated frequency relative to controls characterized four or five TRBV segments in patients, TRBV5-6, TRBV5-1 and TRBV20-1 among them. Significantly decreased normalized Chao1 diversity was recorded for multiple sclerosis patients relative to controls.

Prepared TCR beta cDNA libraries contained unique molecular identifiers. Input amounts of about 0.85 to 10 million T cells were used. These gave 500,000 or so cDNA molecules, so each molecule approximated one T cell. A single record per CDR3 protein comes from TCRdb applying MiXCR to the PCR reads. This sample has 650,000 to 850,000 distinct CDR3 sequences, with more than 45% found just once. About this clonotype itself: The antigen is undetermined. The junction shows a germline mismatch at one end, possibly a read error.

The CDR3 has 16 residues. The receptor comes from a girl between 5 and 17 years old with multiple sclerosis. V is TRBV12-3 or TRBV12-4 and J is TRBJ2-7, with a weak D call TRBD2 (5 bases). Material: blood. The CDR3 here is CASSNFWGEGSYKQYF. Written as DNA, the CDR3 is TGTGCCAGCAGCAATTTTTGGGGAGAAGGATCCTACAAGCAGTACTTC.